The source of this T cell receptor beta chain is a study of T cell responses to AZD1222 COVID-19 vaccine. The table came from immunoSEQ multiplex PCR; TCRdb's copy has only in-frame clones and leaves some out. The sample lists about 89,000 clones, approximately 90% occurring once. Trimming took 4 bases from V and 4 from J, leaving 11 bases between them. Germline V gene lookup returns CDR1 MNHNY and CDR2 SVGAGI (reference sequence). The CDR3 loop spans 14 amino acids. Study-wide results and limits: Spike-specific TCR depth and breadth grew after two AZD1222 doses. Repertoire samples came only from after the peak T cell response.

With regard to this clone: Its antigen remains unidentified.

V is TRBV6-6 and J is TRBJ1-5; D is uncertain. The receptor was isolated from an adult who received the AZD1222 COVID-19 vaccine. The sequences come from peripheral blood, collected 28 days after the second AZD1222 dose. CDR3 sequence: CASSSEGQNQPQHF. The CDR3 region has the DNA TGTGCCAGCAGTTCCGAGGGTCAAAATCAGCCCCAGCATTTT.